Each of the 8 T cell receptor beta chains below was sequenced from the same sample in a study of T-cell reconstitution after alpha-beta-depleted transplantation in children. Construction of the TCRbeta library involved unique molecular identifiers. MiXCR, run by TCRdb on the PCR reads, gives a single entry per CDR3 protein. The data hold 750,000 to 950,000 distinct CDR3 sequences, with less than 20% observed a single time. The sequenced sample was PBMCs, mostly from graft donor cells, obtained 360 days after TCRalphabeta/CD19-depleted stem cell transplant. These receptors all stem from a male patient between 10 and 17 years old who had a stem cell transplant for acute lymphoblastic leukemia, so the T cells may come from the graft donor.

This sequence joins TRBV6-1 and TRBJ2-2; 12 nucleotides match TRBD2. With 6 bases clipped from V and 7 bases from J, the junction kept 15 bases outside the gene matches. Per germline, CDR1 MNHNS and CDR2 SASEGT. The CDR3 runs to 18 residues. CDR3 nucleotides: TGTGCCAGCAGCCGTCCTAGCGGGAGGGCCGCGGGGCTCGGGGAGCTGTTTTTT. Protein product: CASSRPSGRAAGLGELFF.

For the CDR3, the DNA is TGCGCCAGCAGCCTTCTGGACAGGGACTATGGCTACACCTTC. It translates to CASSLLDRDYGYTF. The rearrangement joins TRBV5-1 to TRBJ1-2, with TRBD1 matching 8 bases. The CDR3 sequence is 14 residues long. After removal of 4 bases from V and 3 bases from J, the junction contained 5 bases not matched to a gene. Per germline, CDR1 SGHRS and CDR2 YFSETQ.

This CDR3 reads CASSVRDSVISGANVLTF. The CDR3 DNA is TGTGCCAGCAGCGTACGGGATTCCGTTATCTCTGGGGCCAACGTCCTGACTTTC. The chain joins TRBV9 to TRBJ2-6, with a weak D call TRBD2 (5 bases). The germline V gene has CDR1 SGDLS and CDR2 YYNGEE. The CDR3 contains 18 residues. Trimming took 1 base from V and 0 from J, leaving 14 bases between them.

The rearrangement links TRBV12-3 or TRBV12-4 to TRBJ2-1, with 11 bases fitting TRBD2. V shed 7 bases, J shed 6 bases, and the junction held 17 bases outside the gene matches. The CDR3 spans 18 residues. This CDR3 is CASIRDGETSGKTNEQFF. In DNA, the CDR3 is TGTGCCAGCATCCGGGACGGGGAGACTAGCGGGAAAACCAATGAGCAGTTCTTC.

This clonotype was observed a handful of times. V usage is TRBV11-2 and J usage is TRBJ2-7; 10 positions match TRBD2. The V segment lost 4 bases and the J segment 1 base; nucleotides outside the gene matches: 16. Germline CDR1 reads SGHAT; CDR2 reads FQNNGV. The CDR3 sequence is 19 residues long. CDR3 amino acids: CASSSRGLAPPGPSYEQYF. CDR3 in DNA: TGTGCCAGCAGCTCTAGGGGACTAGCGCCTCCAGGCCCTTCCTACGAGCAGTACTTC. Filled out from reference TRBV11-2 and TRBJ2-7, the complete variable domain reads EAGVAQSPRYKIIEKRQSVAFWCNPISGHATLYWYQQILGQGPKLLIQFQNNGVVDDSQLPKDRFSAERLKGVDSTLKIQPAKLEDSAVYLCASSSRGLAPPGPSYEQYFGPGTRLTVT.

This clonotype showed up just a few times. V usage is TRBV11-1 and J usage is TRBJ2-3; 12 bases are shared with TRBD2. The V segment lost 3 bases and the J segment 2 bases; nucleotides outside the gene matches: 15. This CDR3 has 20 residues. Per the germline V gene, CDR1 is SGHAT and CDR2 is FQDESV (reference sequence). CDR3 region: CASSFIPGTSGFTPTDTQYF. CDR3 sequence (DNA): TGTGCCAGCAGCTTCATACCCGGGACTAGCGGGTTCACCCCCACAGATACGCAGTATTTT.

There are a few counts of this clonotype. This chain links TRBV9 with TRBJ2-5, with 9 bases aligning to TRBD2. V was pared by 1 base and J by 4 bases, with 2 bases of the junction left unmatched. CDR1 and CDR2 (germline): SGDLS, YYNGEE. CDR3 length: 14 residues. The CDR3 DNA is TGTGCCAGCAGCGTACCGGGACTAGCAGAGACCCAGTACTTC. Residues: CASSVPGLAETQYF.

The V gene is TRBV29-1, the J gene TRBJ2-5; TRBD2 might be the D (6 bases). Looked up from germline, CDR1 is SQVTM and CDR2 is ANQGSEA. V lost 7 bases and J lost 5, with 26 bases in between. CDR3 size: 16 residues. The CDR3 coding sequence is TGCAGCGCCCCCTCCTTAAAGGAGGGGTCGGAGGAGACCCAGTACTTC. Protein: CSAPSLKEGSEETQYF.